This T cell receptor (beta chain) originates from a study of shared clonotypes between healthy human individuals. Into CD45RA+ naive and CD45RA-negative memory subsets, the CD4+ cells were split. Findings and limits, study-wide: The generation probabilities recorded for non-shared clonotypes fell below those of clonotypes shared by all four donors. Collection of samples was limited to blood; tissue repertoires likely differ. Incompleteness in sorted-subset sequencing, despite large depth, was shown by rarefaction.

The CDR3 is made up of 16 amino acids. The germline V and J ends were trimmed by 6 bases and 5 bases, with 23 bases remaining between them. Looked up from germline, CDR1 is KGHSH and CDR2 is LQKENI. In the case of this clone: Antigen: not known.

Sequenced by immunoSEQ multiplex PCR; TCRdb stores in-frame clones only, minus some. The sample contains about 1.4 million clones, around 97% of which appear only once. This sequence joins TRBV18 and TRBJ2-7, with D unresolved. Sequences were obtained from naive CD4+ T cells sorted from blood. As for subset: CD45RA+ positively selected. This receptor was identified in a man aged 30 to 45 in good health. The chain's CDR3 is CASSLLGWLNPHEQYF. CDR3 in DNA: TGTGCCAGCTCCCTGTTGGGATGGCTAAACCCCCACGAGCAGTACTTC.